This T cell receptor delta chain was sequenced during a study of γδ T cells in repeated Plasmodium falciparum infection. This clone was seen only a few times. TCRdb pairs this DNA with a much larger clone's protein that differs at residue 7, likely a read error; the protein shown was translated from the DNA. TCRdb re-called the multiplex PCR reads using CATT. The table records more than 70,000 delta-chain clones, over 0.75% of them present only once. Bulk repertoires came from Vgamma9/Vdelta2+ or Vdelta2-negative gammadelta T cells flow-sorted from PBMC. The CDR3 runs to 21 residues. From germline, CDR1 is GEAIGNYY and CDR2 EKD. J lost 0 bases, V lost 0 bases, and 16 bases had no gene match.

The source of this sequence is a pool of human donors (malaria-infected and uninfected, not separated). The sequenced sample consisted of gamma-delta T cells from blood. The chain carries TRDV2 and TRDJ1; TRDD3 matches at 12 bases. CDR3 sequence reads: CACDTRSTSYLGDTYTDKLIF. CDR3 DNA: TGTGCCTGTGACACCCGGAGCACTTCCTACCTGGGGGATACGTACACCGATAAACTCATCTTT.